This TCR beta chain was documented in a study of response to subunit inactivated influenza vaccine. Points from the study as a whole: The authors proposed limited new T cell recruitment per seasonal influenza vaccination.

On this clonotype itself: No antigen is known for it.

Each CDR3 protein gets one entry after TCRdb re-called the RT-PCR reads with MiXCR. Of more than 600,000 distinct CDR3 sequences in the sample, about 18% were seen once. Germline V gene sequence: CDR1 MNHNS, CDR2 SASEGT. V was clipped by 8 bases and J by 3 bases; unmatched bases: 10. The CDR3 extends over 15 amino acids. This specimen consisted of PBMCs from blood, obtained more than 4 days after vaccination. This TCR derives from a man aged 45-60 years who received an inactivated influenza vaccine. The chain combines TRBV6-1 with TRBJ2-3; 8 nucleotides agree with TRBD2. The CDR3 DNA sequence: TGTGCCAGCGTCGCCGGGACTAGAGTAACAGATACGCAGTATTTT. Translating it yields CASVAGTRVTDTQYF.